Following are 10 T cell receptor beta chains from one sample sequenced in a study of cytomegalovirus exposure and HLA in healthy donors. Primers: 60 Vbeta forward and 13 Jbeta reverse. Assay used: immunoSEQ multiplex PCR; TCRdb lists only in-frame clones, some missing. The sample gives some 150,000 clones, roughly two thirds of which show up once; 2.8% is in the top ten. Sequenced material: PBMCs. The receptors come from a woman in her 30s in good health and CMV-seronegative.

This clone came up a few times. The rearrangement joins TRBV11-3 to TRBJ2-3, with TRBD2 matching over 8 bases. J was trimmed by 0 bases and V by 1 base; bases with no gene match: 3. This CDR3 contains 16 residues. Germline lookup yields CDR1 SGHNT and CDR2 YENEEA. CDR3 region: CASSLGLAQSTDTQYF. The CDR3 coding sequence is TGTGCCAGCAGCTTAGGACTAGCGCAAAGCACAGATACGCAGTATTTT.

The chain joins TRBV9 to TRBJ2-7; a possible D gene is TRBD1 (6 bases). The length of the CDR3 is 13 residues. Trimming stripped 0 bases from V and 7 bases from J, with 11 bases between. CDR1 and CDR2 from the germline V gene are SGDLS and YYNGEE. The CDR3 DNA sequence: TGTGCCAGCAGCGTAGTGGGGGCAGGTGAGCAGTACTTC. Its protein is CASSVVGAGEQYF.

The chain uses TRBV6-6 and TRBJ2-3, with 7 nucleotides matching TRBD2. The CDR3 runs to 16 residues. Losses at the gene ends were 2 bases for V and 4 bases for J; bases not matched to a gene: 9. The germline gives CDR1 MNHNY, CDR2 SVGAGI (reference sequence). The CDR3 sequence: CASSYRAGEWSDTQYF. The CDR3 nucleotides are TGTGCCAGCAGTTACCGTGCGGGAGAATGGTCAGATACGCAGTATTTT.

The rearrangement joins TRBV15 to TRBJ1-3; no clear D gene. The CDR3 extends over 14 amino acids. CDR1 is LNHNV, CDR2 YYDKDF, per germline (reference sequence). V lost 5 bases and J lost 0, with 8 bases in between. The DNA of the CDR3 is TGTGCCACCAGCCCCACTATCTCTGGAAACACCATATATTTT. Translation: CATSPTISGNTIYF.

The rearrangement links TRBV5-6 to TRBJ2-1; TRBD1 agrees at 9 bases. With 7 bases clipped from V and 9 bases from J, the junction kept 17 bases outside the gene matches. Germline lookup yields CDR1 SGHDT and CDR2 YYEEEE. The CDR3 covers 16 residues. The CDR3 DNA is TGTGCCAGCCTTAGGACGGACAGGGGTTATTTGACTGAGCAGTTCTTC. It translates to CASLRTDRGYLTEQFF.

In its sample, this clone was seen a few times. Here the CDR3 reads CASKTDSPIEQYF. CDR3 DNA: TGTGCCAGCAAAACGGACAGTCCGATCGAGCAGTACTTC. The chain is built from TRBV6-1 and TRBJ2-7; TRBD1 might be the D (6 bases). Germline CDR1 is MNHNS and CDR2 is SASEGT. The CDR3 loop spans 13 amino acids. The ends were cut back, 7 bases at V and 6 bases at J, with 16 bases in the middle.

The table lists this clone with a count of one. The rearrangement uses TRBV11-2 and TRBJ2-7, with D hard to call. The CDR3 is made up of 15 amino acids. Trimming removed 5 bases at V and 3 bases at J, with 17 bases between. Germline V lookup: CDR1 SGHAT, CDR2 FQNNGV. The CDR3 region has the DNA TGTGCCAGCAGCCTCGCACCTGGTCAACTCTACGAGCAGTACTTC. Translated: CASSLAPGQLYEQYF.

The CDR3 sequence: CASSPMIAGLYEQYF. Written as DNA, the CDR3 is TGTGCCAGCTCACCAATGATAGCGGGTCTCTACGAGCAGTACTTC. The chain employs TRBV18 and TRBJ2-7; 7 nucleotides agree with TRBD2. Germline V gene lookup returns CDR1 KGHSH and CDR2 LQKENI. With 2 bases clipped from V and 3 bases from J, the junction kept 7 bases outside the gene matches. This CDR3 comprises 15 residues.

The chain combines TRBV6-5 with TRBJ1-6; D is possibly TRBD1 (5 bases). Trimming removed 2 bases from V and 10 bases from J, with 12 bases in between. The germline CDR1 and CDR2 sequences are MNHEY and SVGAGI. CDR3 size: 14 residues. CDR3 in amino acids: CASSYVRGGSPLHF. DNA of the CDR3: TGTGCCAGCAGTTACGTTAGGGGCGGATCACCCCTCCACTTT.

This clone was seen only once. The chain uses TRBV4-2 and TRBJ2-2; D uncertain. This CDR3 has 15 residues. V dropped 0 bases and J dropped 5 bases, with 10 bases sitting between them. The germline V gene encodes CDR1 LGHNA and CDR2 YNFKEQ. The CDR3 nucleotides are TGTGCCAGCAGCCAAGAGTCGCTCACTACCGGGGAGCTGTTTTTT. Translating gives CASSQESLTTGELFF.